The clone carrying this TCR beta chain was counted only a few times. The antigen is not known. This sample is drawn from a study of CD8+ T cells in alopecia areata. The study, taken as a whole, reports: Throughout tofacitinib, many expanded lesional clones continued to persist in scalp and blood. Expanded CD8+ clones among the top 100, as well as scalp clonality, were significantly decreased by tofacitinib.

Treatment: oral pan-JAK inhibitor, 5-10 mg twice daily. It was from alopecia areata patients that lesional scalp punch biopsies and peripheral blood were collected. Sorting of CD4+ and CD8+ T cells was performed on PBMCs. Once RNA had been extracted, it was reverse transcribed into cDNA to act as the sequencing template. Profiling relied on immunoSEQ multiplex PCR, and the TCRdb table lists in-frame clones only, not all of them. The sample yields a few hundred thousand clones, more than 30% seen once. Germline V gives CDR1 SQVTM, CDR2 ANQGSEA. Trimming left V 3 bases short and J 5 bases short, with 8 bases between. CDR3 length: 12 amino acids.

The chain recombines TRBV29-1 with TRBJ2-1; D not certain. The specimen comprised CD4+ T cells sorted from blood, sampled at approximately week 30, from a patient treated with tofacitinib. The receptor was isolated from a human donor with alopecia areata. The chain's CDR3 is CSVDGLDNEQFF. In nucleotides, the CDR3 is TGCAGCGTTGACGGATTAGACAATGAGCAGTTCTTC.